Below are 28 T cell receptor beta chains sequenced from a single sample in a study of T cell responses to AZD1222 COVID-19 vaccine. Sequencing was performed with immunoSEQ multiplex PCR; in TCRdb, only in-frame clones are kept and a portion is missing. Among 95,000 to 100,000 clones listed, roughly 86% were seen once. This specimen consisted of peripheral blood, obtained on day 0 of AZD1222 vaccination. The receptors originated from an adult in good health.

The chain employs TRBV7-2 and TRBJ2-3, with 9 bases that match TRBD2. From germline, CDR1 is SGHTA and CDR2 FQGNSA. Unmatched junction bases numbered 17, after V lost 4 bases and J lost 3 bases. The CDR3 covers 19 residues. CDR3 nucleotide sequence: TGTGCCAGCAGCTCCGTATTAGCGGGAGCCCCTTTGAAGACAGATACGCAGTATTTT. It specifies CASSSVLAGAPLKTDTQYF. Looking up the rest from reference TRBV7-2 and TRBJ2-3 gives the full variable domain: GAGVSQSPSNKVTEKGKDVELRCDPISGHTALYWYRQSLGQGLEFLIYFQGNSAPDKSGLPSDRFSAERTGGSVSTLTIQRTQQEDSAVYLCASSSVLAGAPLKTDTQYFGPGTRLTVL.

The J gene is TRBJ2-5, the V gene TRBV5-1, with 9 bases fitting TRBD2. J gave up 5 bases and V 1 base, and 6 bases lay outside the gene matches. The CDR3 covers 15 residues. The germline CDR1 and CDR2 sequences are SGHRS and YFSETQ. The CDR3 reads CASSLYAGGPETQYF. In nucleotides, the CDR3 is TGCGCCAGCAGCTTGTACGCGGGAGGGCCGGAGACCCAGTACTTC.

The gene calls are TRBV14 and TRBJ2-7, with D possibly matching TRBD2 (5 bases). Germline V gives CDR1 SGHDN, CDR2 FVKESK. V lost 0 bases, J lost 2 bases, and 11 bases lay in between. There are 15 residues in the CDR3. The CDR3 region has the DNA TGTGCCAGCAGCCAAGAATTCGGGAATGCCTACGAGCAGTACTTC. Translating gives CASSQEFGNAYEQYF.

The chain combines TRBV6-5 with TRBJ1-2; D unresolved. CDR3 length equals 15 residues. The V end lost 3 bases, the J end lost 0 bases, and 11 bases lay between the germline ends. Germline loops: CDR1 MNHEY, CDR2 SVGAGI. Here the CDR3 reads CASSYQVGANYGYTF. In nucleotides, the CDR3 is TGTGCCAGCAGTTATCAAGTGGGAGCTAACTATGGCTACACCTTC.

The chain links TRBV6-4 to TRBJ1-1; D gene unclear. This CDR3 is built from 14 residues. Trimming took 4 bases from V and 2 from J, leaving 11 bases between them. Germline V gives CDR1 MRHNA, CDR2 SNTAGT. The CDR3 loop reads CASSAEGGNTEAFF. In DNA form, the CDR3 reads TGTGCCAGCAGTGCGGAGGGAGGTAACACTGAAGCTTTCTTT.

The chain employs TRBV28 and TRBJ2-7; no firm D call. Trimming cost V 6 bases and J 9 bases, with 12 bases left between them. The CDR3 spans 11 residues. Per germline, CDR1 MDHEN and CDR2 SYDVKM. The CDR3: CASSWYGSQYF. Written as DNA, the CDR3 is TGTGCCAGCAGCTGGTATGGTTCGCAGTACTTC.

The CDR3 loop is CASSLSSASGKNEQFF. In DNA form, the CDR3 reads TGTGCCAGCAGCCTCTCCTCGGCTAGCGGGAAAAATGAGCAGTTCTTC. The chain carries TRBV13 and TRBJ2-1, with 9 bases lining up with TRBD2. Germline assignment: CDR1 PRHDT and CDR2 FYEKMQ (reference sequence). Trimming at V came to 5 bases and at J to 7 bases, leaving 12 bases not matched to a gene. This CDR3 has 16 amino acids.

The V gene is TRBV4-1, the J gene TRBJ2-7, with D perhaps matching TRBD2 (5 bases). Germline CDR1 MGHRA, CDR2 YSYEKL. With 1 base removed from V and 0 bases from J, the gap between germline ends came to 13 bases. The CDR3 loop spans 16 amino acids. The DNA for the CDR3 is TGCGCCAGCAGCCAAGTTTGGAAAGGGAGCTCCTACGAGCAGTACTTC. The encoded protein is CASSQVWKGSSYEQYF.

The V call is TRBV28, the J call TRBJ2-7, with D unclear. The CDR3 has 14 residues. V was shortened by 3 bases and J by 2 bases, with 11 bases between the two germline ends. Germline V gene lookup returns CDR1 MDHEN and CDR2 SYDVKM. The CDR3 reads CASSFVITPYEQYF. In DNA, the CDR3 is TGTGCCAGCAGTTTCGTCATTACCCCCTACGAGCAGTACTTC.

The V and J genes are TRBV7-3 and TRBJ1-6; D is unresolved. V gave up 0 bases and J gave up 8 bases, with 8 bases separating them. The CDR3 runs 14 residues. The germline V gene encodes CDR1 SGHTA and CDR2 FQGTGA. CDR3 coding DNA: TGTGCCAGCAGCTTAACGGGGTCCGATTCACCCCTCCACTTT. Its translation: CASSLTGSDSPLHF.

This clone was picked up a small number of times. The J gene is TRBJ2-7, the V gene TRBV2; D ambiguous. The V end was cut by 6 bases, the J end by 4 bases, with 7 bases between. The CDR3 extends over 11 amino acids. CDR1 is SNHLY and CDR2 is FYNNEI in the germline V gene. The CDR3 region has the DNA TGTGCCAGCAGGGTAGAGTACGAGCAGTACTTC. Amino acids: CASRVEYEQYF.

The chain uses TRBV28 and TRBJ1-1, with 8 bases that match TRBD1. Germline CDR1 MDHEN, CDR2 SYDVKM. This CDR3 has 13 amino acids. The ends lost 5 bases at V and 3 bases at J; junction bases unmatched: 2. The CDR3 nucleotides are TGTGCCAGCAGTGAACAGGGGGACACTGAAGCTTTCTTT. As protein: CASSEQGDTEAFF.

The V and J genes are TRBV27 and TRBJ1-1; perhaps TRBD1 as D (6 bases). Trimming took 6 bases from V and 4 from J, leaving 12 bases between them. The CDR3 runs 13 residues. Germline CDR1 is MNHEY and CDR2 is SMNVEV (reference sequence). The CDR3 loop reads CASRKTGGTEAFF. The CDR3 coding sequence is TGTGCCAGCAGAAAGACAGGTGGCACTGAAGCTTTCTTT.

The chain recombines TRBV7-9 with TRBJ2-7; D gene ambiguous. V lost 3 bases and J 6 bases, leaving 6 bases between the germline ends. This CDR3 is 11 amino acids long. The V gene's germline CDR1 is SEHNR and CDR2 FQNEAQ (reference sequence). The CDR3 is CASSFQGEQYF. Here the CDR3 DNA reads TGTGCCAGCAGCTTCCAAGGCGAGCAGTACTTC.

Details on this clone: An end of the junction does not agree with germline; a read error may underlie this. The chain carries TRBV3-1 (or the pseudogene TRBV3-2) and TRBJ1-2, with D possibly TRBD1 on 6 matching bases. This CDR3 is built from 13 residues. CDR1 is LGHDT, CDR2 YNNKEL, per germline (reference sequence). The CDR3 DNA reads TGTGCCAGCAGCCAGACCCGGGAGGACAGACCTTCCTTC. Its translation is CASSQTREDRPSF.

The chain combines TRBV28 with TRBJ1-6; D is uncertain. Trimming shortened V by 5 bases and J by 5 bases, and 10 bases separated the two germline ends. This CDR3 is built from 14 residues. Germline V CDR1 and CDR2: MDHEN, SYDVKM. CDR3 sequence reads: CASSNRVDNSPLHF. DNA for the CDR3: TGTGCCAGCAGTAACCGGGTCGATAATTCACCCCTCCACTTT.

V is TRBV28 and J is TRBJ1-2, with D perhaps TRBD1 (6 bases). CDR3 size: 13 residues. V was shortened by 11 bases and J by 5 bases, with 18 bases between the two germline ends. Germline CDR1 MDHEN, CDR2 SYDVKM. CDR3 bases: TGTGCCGGAAAGGACAGAAGCTCGTATGGCTACACCTTC. It translates to CAGKDRSSYGYTF.

The genes are TRBV30 and TRBJ1-2; D not certain. This CDR3 spans 17 amino acids. Trimming left V 2 bases short and J 1 base short, with 20 bases between. In germline, CDR1 is GTSNPN, CDR2 SVGIG (reference sequence). CDR3 sequence (DNA): TGTGCCTGGAGTCCTCCCCCGGCAGGCCTCCTTAACTATGGCTACACCTTC. The encoded protein is CAWSPPPAGLLNYGYTF.

This rearrangement joins TRBV6-2 or TRBV6-3 to TRBJ2-3, with 8 bases aligning to TRBD2. The CDR3 has 18 residues. Trimming took 0 bases from V and 0 from J; bases not matched to a gene: 8. Germline CDR1 reads MNHEY; CDR2 reads SVGEGT. DNA of the CDR3: TGTGCCAGCAGTTACTCGATCGGGGGGGGCACTAGCACAGATACGCAGTATTTT. Translated: CASSYSIGGGTSTDTQYF.

The chain recombines TRBV27 with TRBJ2-3; 8 bases map to TRBD2. The V gene's germline CDR1 is MNHEY and CDR2 SMNVEV (reference sequence). This CDR3 has 16 residues. V was pared by 4 bases and J by 3 bases, with 9 bases of the junction left unmatched. The CDR3 region has the DNA TGTGCCAGCAGTTACTCAATTAGCGGGGTGACAGATACGCAGTATTTT. This codes for CASSYSISGVTDTQYF.

The rearrangement uses TRBV19 and TRBJ1-5, with TRBD1 matching over 8 bases. The V and J ends lost 10 bases and 2 bases, in that order; junction bases with no gene match: 7. The CDR3 extends over 14 amino acids. CDR1 and CDR2 from the germline V gene are LNHDA and SQIVND (reference sequence). The CDR3 DNA sequence: TGTGCCACGACAGGACAGGGTGGCAATCAGCCCCAGCATTTT. Translated: CATTGQGGNQPQHF. Full variable domain (missing parts from reference TRBV19 and TRBJ1-5): DGGITQSPKYLFRKEGQNVTLSCEQNLNHDAMYWYRQDPGQGLRLIYYSQIVNDFQKGDIAEGYSVSREKKESFPLTVTSAQKNPTAFYLCATTGQGGNQPQHFGDGTRLSIL.

The CDR3 loop is CASSSAGGRTYEQYF. CDR3 sequence (DNA): TGTGCCAGCAGTTCAGCGGGAGGGCGTACCTACGAGCAGTACTTC. This sequence joins TRBV5-4 and TRBJ2-7; the match to TRBD2 covers 10 bases. The junction had 7 bases not matched to a gene; V was cut back by 5 bases and J by 2 bases. The V gene's germline CDR1 is SGHNT and CDR2 YYREEE (reference sequence). The CDR3 loop spans 15 amino acids.

This rearrangement joins TRBV29-1 to TRBJ1-2; D possibly corresponds to TRBD1 (5 bases). Germline V gives CDR1 SQVTM, CDR2 ANQGSEA. V gave up 3 bases and J gave up 0 bases, with 8 bases separating them. The CDR3 is 13 amino acids. The CDR3 nucleotides are TGCAGCGTTGAGGGGACCTCTAACTATGGCTACACCTTC. Translation gives CSVEGTSNYGYTF.

The gene calls are TRBV28 and TRBJ1-3; D is uncertain. The germline gives CDR1 MDHEN, CDR2 SYDVKM. The ends were cut back, 7 bases at V and 4 bases at J, with 17 bases in the middle. The CDR3 is 15 amino acids. The CDR3 region is CASTLNGVRGNTIYF. The CDR3, as DNA: TGTGCCAGCACTCTAAATGGGGTACGGGGAAACACCATATATTTT. Together with reference TRBV28 and TRBJ1-3, the CDR3 gives the full variable domain: DVKVTQSSRYLVKRTGEKVFLECVQDMDHENMFWYRQDPGLGLRLIYFSYDVKMKEKGDIPEGYSVSREKKERFSLILESASTNQTSMYLCASTLNGVRGNTIYFGEGSWLTVV.

The chain couples TRBV7-3 to TRBJ2-1; D is perhaps TRBD1 or TRBD2 (5 bases each). CDR1 is SGHTA, CDR2 FQGTGA, per germline. The CDR3 contains 15 residues. Trimming left V 4 bases short and J 3 bases short, with 13 bases between. In DNA form, the CDR3 reads TGTGCCAGCAGCTCAACGGGACGAAGCTACAATGAGCAGTTCTTC. This encodes CASSSTGRSYNEQFF.

The V and J genes are TRBV18 and TRBJ1-1, with D perhaps TRBD1 (6 bases). The CDR3 is 15 amino acids. The V gene's germline CDR1 is KGHSH and CDR2 LQKENI. The V end was cut by 0 bases, the J end by 0 bases, with 8 bases between. The CDR3 coding sequence is TGTGCCAGCTCACCACCCGGACAGATGAACACTGAAGCTTTCTTT. Its protein is CASSPPGQMNTEAFF.

The sample holds one count of this clone. This rearrangement joins TRBV10-3 to TRBJ2-5, with TRBD2 identical over 9 bases. Germline CDR1 is ENHRY and CDR2 is SYGVKD. CDR3 length: 16 residues. Unmatched junction bases numbered 7, after V lost 3 bases and J lost 2 bases. The CDR3: CAISELTSGQQETQYF. The CDR3 DNA follows: TGTGCCATCAGTGAATTGACTAGCGGACAGCAAGAGACCCAGTACTTC.

The chain carries TRBV28 and TRBJ1-1, with TRBD1 matching 7 bases. Looked up from germline, CDR1 is MDHEN and CDR2 is SYDVKM. The V segment lost 6 bases and the J segment 0 bases; nucleotides outside the gene matches: 7. The CDR3 is made up of 15 amino acids. CDR3 nucleotides: TGTGCCAGCAGGGGCGGGACAGACATGAACACTGAAGCTTTCTTT. It codes for CASRGGTDMNTEAFF.